A selection of T cell receptor beta chains follows, all from one sample in a study of T-cell memory formation after mild COVID-19. A single record per CDR3 protein comes from TCRdb applying MiXCR to the 5' RACE reads. The sample yields a few hundred thousand distinct CDR3 sequences, roughly a sixth seen once. The sample comprised PBMCs or a T cell subset sorted from them (not recorded which). The receptors shown here come from a man younger than 30 who had mild COVID-19 (a few samples of this study predate the infection). Cell type and time point are not known. CDR3s leave out the opening cysteine and the closing phenylalanine or tryptophan. Clone size is not always given. Where it is, it says once, few, many or a class for expanded clones.

j_gene: TRBJ2-5; abundance: -; v_gene: TRBV20-1; CDR3aa: SAAEGTSGSQETQY
j_gene: TRBJ2-7; abundance: -; v_gene: TRBV6-5; CDR3aa: ASSYSFGTGTYEQY
j_gene: TRBJ1-1; abundance: -; v_gene: TRBV29-1; CDR3aa: SVEDRLYGTEAF
j_gene: TRBJ1-2; abundance: few; v_gene: TRBV7-2; CDR3aa: ASSRAAEANYGYT
j_gene: TRBJ2-5; abundance: -; v_gene: TRBV7-2; CDR3aa: ASSSDRARQETQY
j_gene: TRBJ2-7; abundance: few; v_gene: TRBV7-9; CDR3aa: ASSSQRSGQY
j_gene: TRBJ1-1; abundance: few; v_gene: TRBV5-1; CDR3aa: ASSLEGTSTEAF
j_gene: TRBJ2-1; abundance: few; v_gene: TRBV7-2; CDR3aa: ASSLMILDGAYNEQF
j_gene: TRBJ1-1; abundance: -; v_gene: TRBV4-1; CDR3aa: ASSWGLQNTEAF
j_gene: TRBJ1-1; abundance: few; v_gene: TRBV7-8; CDR3aa: ASSQTETEAF
j_gene: TRBJ2-3; abundance: -; v_gene: TRBV6-5; CDR3aa: SSSYSVGGDTDTQY
j_gene: TRBJ1-3; abundance: few; v_gene: TRBV5-1; CDR3aa: ASSSRGNGNTIY
j_gene: TRBJ2-7; abundance: few; v_gene: TRBV4-1; CDR3aa: ASSHHALPEQY
j_gene: TRBJ1-4; abundance: few; v_gene: TRBV20-1; CDR3aa: SAPEGDRKKLF
j_gene: TRBJ1-1; abundance: -; v_gene: TRBV12-3/TRBV12-4; CDR3aa: DSSFGGVTEAF
j_gene: TRBJ1-5; abundance: many; v_gene: TRBV29-1; CDR3aa: SVSQGGRNQPQH
j_gene: TRBJ2-7; abundance: few; v_gene: TRBV6-2/TRBV6-3; CDR3aa: ASTDRIGLGDEQY
j_gene: TRBJ1-4; abundance: many; v_gene: TRBV5-1; CDR3aa: ATSKGGIDEKLF
j_gene: TRBJ2-3; abundance: few; v_gene: TRBV6-2/TRBV6-3; CDR3aa: ASSPPSRLPSTDTQY
j_gene: TRBJ2-3; abundance: few; v_gene: TRBV5-1; CDR3aa: ASSYTGGPTDTQY
j_gene: TRBJ2-7; abundance: -; v_gene: TRBV29-1; CDR3aa: SVAGTGESYEQY
j_gene: TRBJ2-5; abundance: few; v_gene: TRBV20-1; CDR3aa: SAQRTSVSGTQY
j_gene: TRBJ2-3; abundance: many; v_gene: TRBV20-1; CDR3aa: SARGLVRADTQY
j_gene: TRBJ2-3; abundance: -; v_gene: TRBV6-6; CDR3aa: ASSYPLGGGRGDTQY
j_gene: TRBJ2-2; abundance: -; v_gene: TRBV4-2; CDR3aa: ASSQELQGANTGELF
j_gene: TRBJ2-2; abundance: -; v_gene: TRBV7-9; CDR3aa: ASSATGELF
j_gene: TRBJ2-1; abundance: few; v_gene: TRBV7-3; CDR3aa: ASSVAGPDYNEQF
j_gene: TRBJ2-5; abundance: -; v_gene: TRBV7-2; CDR3aa: ASTVDRAGETQY
j_gene: TRBJ1-1; abundance: -; v_gene: TRBV7-9; CDR3aa: ASSEIGGNTEAF
j_gene: TRBJ2-7; abundance: few; v_gene: TRBV5-1; CDR3aa: ASSLGDANFYEQY
j_gene: TRBJ2-3; abundance: -; v_gene: TRBV29-1; CDR3aa: SVDTQSADTQY
j_gene: TRBJ2-5; abundance: few; v_gene: TRBV7-2; CDR3aa: ASSLATSGGWTQY
j_gene: TRBJ1-6; abundance: -; v_gene: TRBV5-1; CDR3aa: ASSPEVGAGNSPLH
j_gene: TRBJ2-2; abundance: -; v_gene: TRBV5-1; CDR3aa: ASTLPDSVNTGELF
j_gene: TRBJ1-6; abundance: few; v_gene: TRBV6-2/TRBV6-3; CDR3aa: ASTVTGGNSPLH
j_gene: TRBJ2-2; abundance: -; v_gene: TRBV4-1; CDR3aa: ASSQDLFGGPRTGELF
j_gene: TRBJ1-1; abundance: many; v_gene: TRBV7-2; CDR3aa: ASRRSMGNTEAF
j_gene: TRBJ2-1; abundance: -; v_gene: TRBV20-1; CDR3aa: SAALVLLSDPSNEQF
j_gene: TRBJ2-2; abundance: -; v_gene: TRBV7-2; CDR3aa: ASSRPGTGMRHTGELF
j_gene: TRBJ2-5; abundance: -; v_gene: TRBV28; CDR3aa: ASWTSGGVETQY